The TCR beta chain under discussion was sequenced for a study of T-cell reconstitution after alpha-beta-depleted transplantation in children. TCRbeta library construction was performed incorporating unique molecular identifiers. TCRdb recomputed calls from the PCR reads with MiXCR, one row per CDR3 protein. The sample gives approximately 510,000 distinct CDR3 sequences, around 20% of which show up once; 2.5% to 3.5% is in the top ten. This clonotype came up a few times. Germline V gene data show CDR1 as MNHEY and CDR2 as SMNVEV (reference sequence). This CDR3 contains 11 residues. V was shortened by 9 bases and J by 0 bases, with 6 bases between the two germline ends.

Sequenced material: PBMCs from the stem cell graft donor, taken from the stem cell graft. V gene TRBV27 combines with J gene TRBJ2-7; D is uncertain. The sequence derives from a human donor who donated a stem cell graft to a child with acute lymphoblastic leukemia. CDR3 sequence reads: CARVDSYEQYF. The DNA of the CDR3 is TGTGCCAGGGTGGACTCCTACGAGCAGTACTTC.